Described below is a single T cell receptor (beta chain) sequence and its context. Its specificity is unknown. MiXCR was run by TCRdb on the 5' RACE reads, yielding one entry per CDR3 protein. The profile shows roughly 720,000 distinct CDR3 sequences, 15% to 20% of them singletons. These data originate in a study of identical twins. Findings and caveats of the study: The more abundant beta clonotypes in cord blood had fewer insertions, and memory repertoires did not show this.

J was trimmed by 2 bases and V by 10 bases; bases with no gene match: 7. The CDR3 sequence is 13 residues long. Germline V gives CDR1 ENHRY, CDR2 SYGVKD. Separately, the same data were catalogued under a study of T cells expressing NK-cell markers. This second report adds: These same clonotypes (in four donors) also led the CD3+CD56-NKG2C+ fraction.

Sequenced: PBMCs. The chain employs TRBV10-3 and TRBJ2-5; TRBD1 matches 7 bases. This receptor was obtained from a woman aged 18 to 35 in good health. Here the CDR3 reads CATSDRPQETQYF. For the CDR3, the DNA is TGTGCCACCTCGGACAGGCCACAAGAGACCCAGTACTTC.